This T cell receptor (beta chain) was recorded in a study of T-cell reconstitution after alpha-beta-depleted transplantation in children. V gave up 4 bases and J gave up 2 bases; unmatched junction bases: 7. Germline V gives CDR1 LGHNA, CDR2 YNFKEQ. This CDR3 comprises 17 residues. This clonotype was found many times. TCRbeta library construction was performed incorporating unique molecular identifiers. TCRdb reanalysed the PCR reads using MiXCR and keeps one entry per CDR3 protein. The sample yields some 300,000 distinct CDR3 sequences, around 9.1% seen once. The sequence was obtained from a boy younger than two with acute myeloid leukemia, due to receive a stem cell transplant. The J gene is TRBJ2-3, the V gene TRBV4-2, with TRBD2 matching over 12 bases. The starting material was PBMCs, obtained before TCRalphabeta/CD19-depleted stem cell transplant. The CDR3 nucleotides read TGTGCCAGCAGCCTCCGGACTAGCGGGACCCTCACAGATACGCAGTATTTT. It translates to CASSLRTSGTLTDTQYF.